Presented here are 27 T cell receptor beta chains from one specimen sequenced in a study of blood T cell repertoires in COVID-19. The table came from immunoSEQ multiplex PCR; TCRdb's copy has only in-frame clones and leaves some out. There are 250,000 to 400,000 clones in the sample; under 90% occur only once, and less than 3.5% lies in the top ten. The sequencing sample was made of peripheral blood. Source of these receptors: a woman aged 25 to 45 with COVID-19, enrolled during active disease.

The chain links TRBV28 to TRBJ2-1; 8 positions match TRBD2. The ends lost 1 base at V and 7 bases at J; junction bases unmatched: 9. This CDR3 contains 16 residues. Germline CDR1 and CDR2: MDHEN and SYDVKM. CDR3 loop: CASSLSSGRGRNEQFF. CDR3 in DNA: TGTGCCAGCAGTTTATCAAGCGGGAGAGGTCGGAATGAGCAGTTCTTC. Full variable domain (remainder filled in from reference TRBV28 and TRBJ2-1): DVKVTQSSRYLVKRTGEKVFLECVQDMDHENMFWYRQDPGLGLRLIYFSYDVKMKEKGDIPEGYSVSREKKERFSLILESASTNQTSMYLCASSLSSGRGRNEQFFGPGTRLTVL.

The sample holds one count of this clone. The V and J genes are TRBV4-1 and TRBJ2-7; 10 bases are a match to TRBD1. Germline-derived CDR1 and CDR2 are MGHRA and YSYEKL. The CDR3 consists of 15 residues. V lost 2 bases, J lost 5 bases, and 6 bases stayed unmatched. Here the CDR3 DNA reads TGCGCCAGCAGCCAAAAGGGACAGGGGCTTGACGAGCAGTACTTC. This gives the protein CASSQKGQGLDEQYF.

This chain uses TRBV28 with TRBJ1-1; D gene uncertain. The CDR3 is 13 residues long. CDR1 and CDR2 (germline): MDHEN, SYDVKM. With 5 bases removed from V and 4 bases from J, the gap between germline ends came to 11 bases. The CDR3 nucleotides read TGTGCCAGCAGTCGAGACGGGATCACTGAAGCTTTCTTT. Encoded protein: CASSRDGITEAFF.

The rearrangement joins TRBV6-5 to TRBJ1-6; a weak D match, TRBD1 (5 bases). Trimming stripped 6 bases from V and 11 bases from J, with 17 bases between. Germline V gene data show CDR1 as MNHEY and CDR2 as SVGAGI. This CDR3 has 14 residues. CDR3 loop: CASSGLGGGAPLHF. The CDR3 DNA sequence: TGTGCCAGCAGCGGGTTGGGGGGAGGGGCACCCCTCCACTTT.

The genes are TRBV15 and TRBJ2-5; 7 bases agree with TRBD1. J lost 2 bases, V lost 6 bases, and 6 bases had no gene match. Germline CDR1 and CDR2: LNHNV and YYDKDF (reference sequence). This CDR3 has 14 residues. For the CDR3, the DNA is TGTGCCACCAGGAAAAGGGGACAGCAAGAGACCCAGTACTTC. Amino acids: CATRKRGQQETQYF.

This clone appeared a single time. This chain uses TRBV11-2 with TRBJ2-3; 9 bases align to TRBD1. This CDR3 has 15 residues. Trimming cost V 3 bases and J 2 bases; bases outside gene matches: 3. Germline-derived CDR1 and CDR2 are SGHAT and FQNNGV. The CDR3 region is CASSFGTGPTDTQYF. The CDR3 DNA follows: TGTGCCAGCAGCTTTGGGACAGGGCCCACAGATACGCAGTATTTT.

This chain uses TRBV5-1 with TRBJ2-7; 10 bases are shared with TRBD1. V was pared by 4 bases and J by 3 bases, with 7 bases of the junction left unmatched. Germline CDR1 SGHRS, CDR2 YFSETQ. This CDR3 is built from 15 residues. CDR3 coding DNA: TGCGCCAGCAGCCCAAGACAGGGGGCCCTCTACGAGCAGTACTTC. This codes for CASSPRQGALYEQYF.

The chain's CDR3 is CAWSAGKETQYF. CDR3 nucleotide sequence: TGTGCCTGGAGTGCAGGGAAAGAGACCCAGTACTTC. V and J are TRBV30 and TRBJ2-5; a possible D gene is TRBD1 (5 bases). There are 12 residues in the CDR3. Germline V gene data show CDR1 as GTSNPN and CDR2 as SVGIG (reference sequence). Between the trimmed V and J ends, which lost 1 base and 3 bases, there was a span of 6 bases.

A note on this clone: Other DNA sequences from this sample encode an identical CDR3 as well. This sequence joins TRBV3-1 (or the pseudogene TRBV3-2) and TRBJ1-3, with a weak D call TRBD1 (5 bases). The CDR3 covers 14 residues. Germline loops: CDR1 LGHDT, CDR2 YNNKEL (reference sequence). V lost 1 base to trimming and J lost 1 base, with 5 bases between them. CDR3 residues: CASSQAGSGNTIYF. The CDR3 DNA follows: TGTGCCAGCAGCCAAGCAGGGTCTGGAAACACCATATATTTT.

The CDR3 DNA reads as TGTGCCTGGAGCCGACTAGCGGGAGAAGCAGATACGCAGTATTTT. It yields the protein CAWSRLAGEADTQYF. The J gene is TRBJ2-3, the V gene TRBV30, with 12 positions matching TRBD2. V was clipped by 3 bases and J by 4 bases; unmatched bases: 5. Germline values: CDR1 GTSNPN, CDR2 SVGIG (reference sequence). This CDR3 spans 15 amino acids. Full variable domain (missing parts from reference TRBV30 and TRBJ2-3): SQTIHQWPATLVQPVGSPLSLECTVEGTSNPNLYWYRQAAGRGLQLLFYSVGIGQISSEVPQNLSASRPQDRQFILSSKKLLLSDSGFYLCAWSRLAGEADTQYFGPGTRLTVL.

The chain is built from TRBV5-8 and TRBJ1-1; TRBD1 matches at 7 bases. The germline V gene has CDR1 SGHTS and CDR2 YDEGEE. The CDR3 sequence is 16 residues long. The J segment lost 5 bases and the V segment lost 0 bases, leaving 10 bases of the junction unmatched. CDR3 in amino acids: CASSLAIRQGLTEAFF. CDR3 in DNA: TGTGCCAGCAGCTTGGCCATACGACAGGGATTAACTGAAGCTTTCTTT. Full variable domain (missing parts from reference TRBV5-8 and TRBJ1-1): EAGVTQSPTHLIKTRGQQATLRCSPISGHTSVYWYQQALGLGLQFLLWYDEGEERNRGNFPPRFSGRQFPNYSSELNVNALELEDSALYLCASSLAIRQGLTEAFFGQGTRLTVV.

The chain links TRBV12-3 or TRBV12-4 to TRBJ2-5; maybe TRBD1 (6 bases). The CDR3 is 13 residues long. V lost 6 bases and J 2 bases, leaving 10 bases between the germline ends. CDR3 region: CASRTGRQETQYF. CDR3 DNA: TGTGCCAGCAGAACAGGGCGTCAAGAGACCCAGTACTTC.

The V call is TRBV6-2 or TRBV6-3, the J call TRBJ2-7; TRBD1 agrees at 7 bases. The CDR3 is 17 amino acids. V gave up 6 bases and J gave up 0 bases; unmatched junction bases: 14. Germline CDR1 reads MNHEY; CDR2 reads SVGEGT. The CDR3 DNA reads TGTGCCAGCAGCCGCTCAAAGACAGGGTATGCCTCCTACGAGCAGTACTTC. Translation gives CASSRSKTGYASYEQYF.

The chain uses TRBV6-4 and TRBJ2-1; 8 bases line up with TRBD2. The CDR3 covers 18 residues. Germline values: CDR1 MRHNA, CDR2 SNTAGT. The V segment lost 0 bases and the J segment 6 bases; nucleotides outside the gene matches: 13. In DNA, the CDR3 is TGTGCCAGCAGTGACTCGATGGCCGGGACTAGGTTTAGCAATGAGCAGTTCTTC. This translates into CASSDSMAGTRFSNEQFF.

This chain uses TRBV4-2 with TRBJ2-3; D possibly corresponds to TRBD2 (5 bases). The CDR3 totals 15 residues. In germline, CDR1 is LGHNA, CDR2 YNFKEQ. Trimming cost V 0 bases and J 2 bases, with 9 bases left between them. The CDR3 region is CASSQDGEFTDTQYF. CDR3 nucleotides: TGTGCCAGCAGCCAAGATGGGGAGTTCACAGATACGCAGTATTTT.

The J gene is TRBJ2-2, the V gene TRBV18; a possible D gene is TRBD1 (5 bases). V shed 2 bases and J shed 2 bases, with 9 bases lying between them. The CDR3 loop spans 15 amino acids. Per the germline V gene, CDR1 is KGHSH and CDR2 is LQKENI. The CDR3 reads CASSPGAANTGELFF. In DNA, the CDR3 is TGTGCCAGCTCACCAGGGGCAGCAAACACCGGGGAGCTGTTTTTT.

The V gene is TRBV5-1, the J gene TRBJ2-5; 8 positions agree with TRBD1. After removal of 2 bases from V and 5 bases from J, the junction contained 5 bases not matched to a gene. CDR3 length equals 14 residues. Germline values: CDR1 SGHRS, CDR2 YFSETQ. CDR3 loop: CASSLETGVETQYF. The CDR3 coding sequence is TGCGCCAGCAGCTTAGAGACAGGGGTCGAGACCCAGTACTTC. The full variable domain, in which reference TRBV5-1 and TRBJ2-5 provide the parts outside the CDR3, is KAGVTQTPRYLIKTRGQQVTLSCSPISGHRSVSWYQQTPGQGLQFLFEYFSETQRNKGNFPGRFSGRQFSNSRSEMNVSTLELGDSALYLCASSLETGVETQYFGPGTRLLVL.

This rearrangement joins TRBV6-5 to TRBJ2-3; D call uncertain. Trimming took 7 bases from V and 0 from J, leaving 14 bases between them. The length of the CDR3 is 15 residues. Germline V gene sequence: CDR1 MNHEY, CDR2 SVGAGI. CDR3 sequence reads: CASKWALSSTDTQYF. The CDR3 nucleotides are TGTGCCAGCAAGTGGGCGCTAAGCAGCACAGATACGCAGTATTTT.

This chain uses TRBV11-2 with TRBJ2-7; weak D call: TRBD1 (5 bases). V was shortened by 1 base and J by 3 bases, with 10 bases between the two germline ends. The CDR3 runs to 14 residues. Germline CDR1 reads SGHAT; CDR2 reads FQNNGV. In DNA, the CDR3 is TGTGCCAGCAGCTTAGCCCCGCAGGGCTACGAGCAGTACTTC. Its translation: CASSLAPQGYEQYF.

The V and J genes are TRBV12-3 or TRBV12-4 and TRBJ2-7; D is possibly TRBD1 (6 bases). This CDR3 region has 12 residues. Trimming pared 5 bases from V and 1 base from J, leaving 6 bases between. CDR3 loop: CASSQGSYEQYF. The CDR3 nucleotides are TGTGCCAGCAGTCAGGGGTCCTACGAGCAGTACTTC.

V is TRBV7-2 and J is TRBJ2-7; D is undetermined. In germline, CDR1 is SGHTA, CDR2 FQGNSA. With 5 bases removed from V and 5 bases from J, the gap between germline ends came to 7 bases. This CDR3 is 11 amino acids long. This chain's CDR3 is CASSPRDEQYF. Here the CDR3 DNA reads TGTGCCAGCAGCCCCCGGGACGAGCAGTACTTC.

This chain uses TRBV12-3 or TRBV12-4 with TRBJ2-5, with D maybe TRBD1 (7 bases). V gave up 6 bases and J gave up 4 bases, with 9 bases separating them. The CDR3 sequence is 12 residues long. CDR3 coding DNA: TGTGCCAGCAGGCAGGGGGGAGAGACCCAGTACTTC. Translated, it gives CASRQGGETQYF.

This clone was recorded many times. The chain carries TRBV27 and TRBJ1-5, with 11 positions matching TRBD1. J lost 5 bases, V lost 2 bases, and 5 bases had no gene match. The CDR3 length is 16 residues. Germline CDR1 is MNHEY and CDR2 is SMNVEV (reference sequence). For the CDR3, the DNA is TGTGCCAGCAGTTTAGGTAGGGGACAGGGGGATCAGCCCCAGCATTTT. It translates to CASSLGRGQGDQPQHF.

The chain employs TRBV19 and TRBJ1-3; no clear D. The germline V gene has CDR1 LNHDA and CDR2 SQIVND (reference sequence). The CDR3 sequence is 14 residues long. Trimming cost V 2 bases and J 2 bases, with 7 bases left between them. The CDR3 protein is CASSITSAGNTIYF. In nucleotides, the CDR3 is TGTGCCAGTAGTATAACGTCGGCTGGAAACACCATATATTTT.

The genes are TRBV6-5 and TRBJ2-5, with D possibly matching TRBD2 (6 bases). Trimming left V 6 bases short and J 5 bases short, with 13 bases between. The CDR3 covers 13 residues. CDR1 and CDR2 from the germline V gene are MNHEY and SVGAGI. CDR3 region: CASSPGRLETQYF. CDR3 in DNA: TGTGCCAGCAGCCCAGGGAGGCTGGAGACCCAGTACTTC.

This clone was detected only a few times. This chain joins TRBV23-1 and TRBJ1-5; 9 nucleotides align to TRBD1. TRBV23-1 is an ORF; its function is uncertain. V lost 0 bases, J lost 2 bases, and 5 bases stayed unmatched. This CDR3 contains 17 residues. For the CDR3, the DNA is TGCGCCAGCAGTCAATCGAGGGGACAGGGCGGCAATCAGCCCCAGCATTTT. Residues: CASSQSRGQGGNQPQHF.

The V and J genes are TRBV27 and TRBJ2-5; 7 bases line up with TRBD1. From germline, CDR1 is MNHEY and CDR2 SMNVEV (reference sequence). CDR3 length: 13 residues. V lost 3 bases to trimming and J lost 14 bases; unmatched junction nucleotides: 12. The DNA of the CDR3 is TGTGCCAGCAGTTTTGTATCGGGACAGCTTGCCTACTTC. This codes for CASSFVSGQLAYF.